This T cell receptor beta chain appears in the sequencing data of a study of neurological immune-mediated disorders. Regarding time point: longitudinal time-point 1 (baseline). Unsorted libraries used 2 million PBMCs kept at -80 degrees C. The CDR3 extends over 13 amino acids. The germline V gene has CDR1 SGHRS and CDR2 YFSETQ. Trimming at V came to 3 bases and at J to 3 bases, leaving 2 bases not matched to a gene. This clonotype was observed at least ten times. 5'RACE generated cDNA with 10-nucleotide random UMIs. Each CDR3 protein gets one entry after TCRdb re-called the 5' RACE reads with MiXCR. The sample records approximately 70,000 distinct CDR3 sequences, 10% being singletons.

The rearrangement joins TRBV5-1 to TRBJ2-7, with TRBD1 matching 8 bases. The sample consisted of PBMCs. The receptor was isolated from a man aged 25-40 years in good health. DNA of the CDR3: TGCGCCAGCAGCTACGACAGGGGCTACGAGCAGTACTTC. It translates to CASSYDRGYEQYF.